This T cell receptor beta chain was recorded in a study of beta chain features in type 1 diabetes. Study-wide findings and caveats: PCR could preferentially amplify shorter templates, alike in patients and controls.

Expressed TCRB transcripts were sequenced because the isolated RNA had all been reverse transcribed beforehand. TCRdb's copy holds only in-frame clones and misses some; the assay was immunoSEQ multiplex PCR. Of about 930,000 clones listed, 17% are singletons. This clone occurred a few times. The antigen remains unidentified. V lost 1 base, J lost 12 bases, and 17 bases lay in between. This CDR3 has 14 amino acids. Germline CDR1 reads SGHAT; CDR2 reads FQNNGV. The chain couples TRBV11-2 to TRBJ2-3, with TRBD1 as a possible D gene (5 bases). The TCR comes from a woman aged 18-29 years in good health. The sequenced material came from naive CD4+ T cells from blood. The CDR3 DNA sequence: TGTGCCAGCAGCTTAGCAAGGGGCAGAACCCGCCAGTATTTT. It codes for CASSLARGRTRQYF.